These T cell receptor beta chains were read from a single sample in a study of beta chain features in type 1 diabetes. Clones were read by immunoSEQ multiplex PCR, and TCRdb kept only the in-frame ones, dropping some. The sample holds 95,000 to 110,000 clones, about 26% seen once. Sequencing was done on a sample of central memory CD4+ T cells from blood. These receptors all come from a woman in her late teens or twenties with type 1 diabetes. The CDR3 runs from the conserved cysteine through the conserved F or W. The order of the fields is V gene, J gene, D gene, clone size, CDR3 protein, CDR3 DNA. The D gene is left open where the match is weak. The size entry is marked missing in some rows and otherwise reads once, few, many or a size class.

V: TRBV21-1; J: TRBJ2-7; D: -; size: -; CDR3: CASSKEEANDLYEQYF; DNA: TGTGCCAGCAGCAAAGAAGAGGCCAATGACCTCTACGAGCAGTACTTC
V: TRBV5-6; J: TRBJ2-5; D: TRBD2; size: -; CDR3: CASSLEWTSGSVETQYF; DNA: TGTGCCAGCAGCTTGGAGTGGACTAGCGGGAGCGTAGAGACCCAGTACTTC
V: TRBV25-1; J: TRBJ2-1; D: -; size: -; CDR3: CASRLSGSFNNEQFF; DNA: TGTGCCAGCAGACTTAGCGGCAGCTTTAACAATGAGCAGTTCTTC
V: TRBV6-5; J: TRBJ2-3; D: TRBD2; size: -; CDR3: CASSRGGGPDTQYF; DNA: TGTGCCAGCAGTCGCGGGGGTGGGCCAGATACGCAGTATTTT
V: TRBV28; J: TRBJ2-7; D: TRBD1; size: -; CDR3: CASSTGALYEQYF; DNA: TGTGCCAGCTCGACAGGGGCCCTTTACGAGCAGTACTTC
V: TRBV5-4; J: TRBJ2-1; D: TRBD2; size: -; CDR3: CASSVSGRGDNEQFF; DNA: TGTGCCAGCAGCGTTAGCGGGAGAGGGGACAATGAGCAGTTCTTC
V: TRBV28; J: TRBJ2-3; D: -; size: -; CDR3: CASTRAGPADTQYF; DNA: TGTGCCAGTACTCGGGCGGGCCCCGCAGATACGCAGTATTTT
V: TRBV11-2; J: TRBJ2-1; D: -; size: few; CDR3: CASSSSRGDSYNEQFF; DNA: TGTGCCAGCAGCTCGTCTCGCGGAGACTCCTACAATGAGCAGTTCTTC
V: TRBV25-1; J: TRBJ2-5; D: -; size: -; CDR3: CASSESPGAGEETQYF; DNA: TGTGCCAGCAGTGAATCCCCAGGGGCGGGTGAGGAGACCCAGTACTTC
V: TRBV30; J: TRBJ2-5; D: TRBD2; size: -; CDR3: CAWSVASGFGETQYF; DNA: TGTGCCTGGAGTGTAGCTAGCGGGTTTGGGGAGACCCAGTACTTC
V: TRBV5-1; J: TRBJ2-3; D: -; size: -; CDR3: CASSYGHGIATSTDTQYF; DNA: TGCGCCAGCAGCTATGGACACGGAATTGCCACTAGCACAGATACGCAGTATTTT
V: TRBV30; J: TRBJ1-4; D: -; size: -; CDR3: CAWQFRGGGLFF; DNA: TGTGCCTGGCAGTTCCGTGGTGGAGGCTTGTTTTTT
V: TRBV29-1; J: TRBJ2-1; D: TRBD2; size: -; CDR3: CSVASGRLPSYNEQFF; DNA: TGCAGCGTTGCCAGCGGGAGGCTCCCTTCCTACAATGAGCAGTTCTTC
V: TRBV11-2; J: TRBJ2-3; D: TRBD2; size: few; CDR3: CASSDSSGRGPTDTQYF; DNA: TGTGCCAGCAGCGACTCTAGCGGGAGGGGGCCCACAGATACGCAGTATTTT
V: TRBV7-3; J: TRBJ2-5; D: TRBD2; size: -; CDR3: CASSLIGLAGETQYF; DNA: TGTGCCAGCAGCTTAATAGGACTAGCGGGAGAGACCCAGTACTTC
V: TRBV7-6; J: TRBJ2-1; D: TRBD1; size: -; CDR3: CASSLGQGYSSYNEQFF; DNA: TGTGCCAGCAGCTTAGGACAGGGATACTCCTCCTACAATGAGCAGTTCTTC
V: TRBV13; J: TRBJ1-2; D: -; size: few; CDR3: CASSLNAGNGYTF; DNA: TGTGCCAGCAGCTTGAATGCAGGGAATGGCTACACCTTC
V: TRBV6-6; J: TRBJ2-7; D: -; size: -; CDR3: CASTSRRPYEQYF; DNA: TGTGCCAGCACCAGCAGGAGGCCCTACGAGCAGTACTTC
V: TRBV5-1; J: TRBJ1-2; D: -; size: -; CDR3: CASSRAGTTYGYTF; DNA: TGCGCCAGCAGCAGAGCCGGGACAACTTATGGCTACACCTTC
V: TRBV6-5; J: TRBJ2-1; D: TRBD1; size: few; CDR3: CASSYYANRGVYEQFF; DNA: TGTGCCAGCAGTTACTACGCGAACAGGGGTGTCTATGAGCAGTTCTTC
V: TRBV4-3; J: TRBJ2-1; D: TRBD2; size: -; CDR3: CASSLNVGEGGQFF; DNA: TGCGCCAGCAGCCTCAACGTAGGGGAGGGAGGGCAGTTCTTC
V: TRBV18; J: TRBJ2-2; D: -; size: -; CDR3: CASSPGPGGELFF; DNA: TGTGCCAGCTCACCAGGGCCCGGCGGGGAGCTGTTTTTT
V: TRBV7-9; J: TRBJ2-7; D: -; size: -; CDR3: CASSRRRVDASYEQYF; DNA: TGTGCCAGCAGCCGGCGGAGGGTTGACGCGTCCTACGAGCAGTACTTC
V: TRBV28; J: TRBJ2-5; D: -; size: few; CDR3: CASSLGSDGTQYF; DNA: TGTGCCAGCAGTTTAGGTAGCGACGGGACCCAGTACTTC
V: TRBV19; J: TRBJ1-5; D: -; size: -; CDR3: CASSIGLYGGNQPQHF; DNA: TGTGCCAGTAGTATAGGACTTTACGGGGGCAATCAGCCCCAGCATTTT